This TCR beta chain was recorded in a study of shared T cell receptors in the human thymus. Repertoires were generated with immunoSEQ multiplex PCR, while TCRdb's copy carries only in-frame clones and drops some. The data contain some 700,000 clones, around 89% of them singletons. Trimming left V 3 bases short and J 0 bases short, with 18 bases between. The CDR3 length is 17 residues. Germline V lookup: CDR1 GTSNPN, CDR2 SVGIG (reference sequence). These data also formed part of another study, on human thymus T cells.

Sequenced: thymocytes. This rearrangement joins TRBV30 to TRBJ1-3; D is unresolved. The TCR sequence derives from a boy in the first two years of life with a congenital heart defect. CDR3 sequence: CAWRDTPPMNSGNTIYF. CDR3 sequence (DNA): TGTGCCTGGAGAGACACCCCCCCGATGAACTCTGGAAACACCATATATTTT.